This T cell receptor beta chain was observed in a study of control samples from healthy donors and cancer patients. The CDR3 runs 14 residues. Trimming took 4 bases from V and 4 from J, leaving 13 bases between them. Germline CDR1 MDHEN, CDR2 SYDVKM. Method: immunoSEQ multiplex PCR; TCRdb's copy keeps in-frame clones and lacks some. The table has over 150,000 clones, just under 95% seen once; the top ten hold 5.5% to 6%. This clonotype originated in a man aged 40-49 years in good health. Sample: blood. The chain combines TRBV28 with TRBJ1-2, with D perhaps TRBD1 (6 bases). The CDR3 DNA sequence: TGTGCCAGCAGTTCCACAGGGATGTTCTATGGCTACACCTTC. This gives the protein CASSSTGMFYGYTF.